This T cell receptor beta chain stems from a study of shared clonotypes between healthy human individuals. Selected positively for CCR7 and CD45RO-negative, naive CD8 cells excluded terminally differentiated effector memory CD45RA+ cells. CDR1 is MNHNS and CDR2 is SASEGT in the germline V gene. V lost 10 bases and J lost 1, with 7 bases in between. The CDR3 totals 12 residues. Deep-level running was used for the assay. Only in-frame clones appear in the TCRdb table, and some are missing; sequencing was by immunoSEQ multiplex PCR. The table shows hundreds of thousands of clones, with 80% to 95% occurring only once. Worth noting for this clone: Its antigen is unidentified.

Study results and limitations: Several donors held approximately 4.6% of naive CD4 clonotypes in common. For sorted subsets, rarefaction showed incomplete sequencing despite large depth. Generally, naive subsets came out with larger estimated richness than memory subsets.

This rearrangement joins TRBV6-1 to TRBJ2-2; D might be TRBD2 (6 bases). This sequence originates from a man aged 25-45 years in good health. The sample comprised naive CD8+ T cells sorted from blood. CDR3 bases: TGTGCCATCGGGGGGAACACCGGGGAGCTGTTTTTT. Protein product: CAIGGNTGELFF.